The rows below give T cell receptor beta chains drawn from one sample of a study of CD8 T cells in Susac syndrome. TCRdb reprocessed the immunoSEQ multiplex PCR reads with MiXCR, giving one entry per CDR3 protein. The data contain around 170,000 distinct CDR3 sequences, approximately 96% of them singletons. The sample was CD8+ T cells from PBMCs. These TCRs come from a human donor with multiple sclerosis. CDR3s include the opening cysteine and the closing phenylalanine or tryptophan. Fields, in order: CDR3 protein, CDR3 DNA, clone size, D gene, V gene, J gene. A D gene is named only where the DNA matches it firmly. A row's size may be missing; if present it is once, few, many or a size class.

CDR3 protein: CSAPGGLAGVGETQYF
CDR3 DNA: TGCAGTGCCCCAGGGGGACTAGCGGGAGTGGGGGAGACCCAGTACTTC
clone size: .
D gene: TRBD2
V gene: TRBV20-1
J gene: TRBJ2-5

CDR3 protein: CATSSRQESTDTQYF
CDR3 DNA: TGTGCCACCAGCTCACGACAGGAGAGCACAGATACGCAGTATTTT
clone size: .
D gene: .
V gene: TRBV15
J gene: TRBJ2-3

CDR3 protein: CASSLGQVGQPQHF
CDR3 DNA: TGTGCCAGCAGCCTGGGACAGGTGGGACAGCCCCAGCATTTT
clone size: .
D gene: TRBD1
V gene: TRBV3-1
J gene: TRBJ1-5

CDR3 protein: CASRGNTGFQGYTF
CDR3 DNA: TGCGCCAGCAGAGGAAACACAGGGTTCCAAGGCTACACCTTC
clone size: .
D gene: .
V gene: TRBV23-1
J gene: TRBJ1-2

CDR3 protein: CSVEDPAEFYGYTF
CDR3 DNA: TGCAGCGTTGAAGATCCGGCAGAATTCTATGGCTACACCTTC
clone size: .
D gene: .
V gene: TRBV29-1
J gene: TRBJ1-2

CDR3 protein: CSVEGQGKHSGNTIYF
CDR3 DNA: TGCAGCGTTGAGGGGCAGGGTAAACACTCTGGAAACACCATATATTTT
clone size: .
D gene: .
V gene: TRBV29-1
J gene: TRBJ1-3

CDR3 protein: CASSAGAAAEAFF
CDR3 DNA: TGTGCCAGCAGCGCGGGGGCGGCGGCTGAAGCTTTCTTT
clone size: .
D gene: .
V gene: TRBV9
J gene: TRBJ1-1

CDR3 protein: CASRTQSSASSEQYF
CDR3 DNA: TGTGCCAGCAGGACGCAATCGAGCGCATCGTCCGAGCAGTACTTC
clone size: .
D gene: .
V gene: TRBV6-1
J gene: TRBJ2-7

CDR3 protein: CASSPGQTYGYTF
CDR3 DNA: TGTGCCAGCAGCCCGGGACAAACCTATGGCTACACCTTC
clone size: once
D gene: .
V gene: TRBV14
J gene: TRBJ1-2

CDR3 protein: CASSQVQGLSSYNEQFF
CDR3 DNA: TGCGCCAGCAGCCAAGTCCAGGGGTTAAGCTCCTACAATGAGCAGTTCTTC
clone size: .
D gene: .
V gene: TRBV4-1
J gene: TRBJ2-1

CDR3 protein: CASSSSGWGNEQFF
CDR3 DNA: TGTGCCAGCAGTTCCTCCGGCTGGGGAAATGAGCAGTTCTTC
clone size: .
D gene: .
V gene: TRBV27
J gene: TRBJ2-1

CDR3 protein: CASRPVSTDTQYF
CDR3 DNA: TGTGCCAGCAGACCGGTCTCCACAGATACGCAGTATTTT
clone size: .
D gene: .
V gene: TRBV9
J gene: TRBJ2-3

CDR3 protein: CASSLDGAGNSPLHF
CDR3 DNA: TGTGCCAGCAGCTTAGATGGGGCAGGGAATTCACCCCTCCACTTT
clone size: .
D gene: .
V gene: TRBV7-6
J gene: TRBJ1-6

CDR3 protein: CASSQQDRVPYNEQFF
CDR3 DNA: TGCGCCAGCAGCCAACAAGACAGGGTCCCCTACAATGAGCAGTTCTTC
clone size: .
D gene: TRBD1
V gene: TRBV4-1
J gene: TRBJ2-1

CDR3 protein: CASSTRSGQDYEQYF
CDR3 DNA: TGTGCCAGCAGCACTCGTTCGGGACAGGACTACGAGCAGTACTTC
clone size: .
D gene: TRBD1
V gene: TRBV7-9
J gene: TRBJ2-7

CDR3 protein: CASRTIGSGSSYEQYF
CDR3 DNA: TGTGCCAGCAGGACCATTGGAAGCGGGAGTTCCTACGAGCAGTACTTC
clone size: once
D gene: TRBD2
V gene: TRBV11-1
J gene: TRBJ2-7

CDR3 protein: CASSPLASMNHEQYF
CDR3 DNA: TGTGCCAGCAGCCCACTAGCCAGTATGAACCACGAGCAGTACTTC
clone size: .
D gene: .
V gene: TRBV7-6
J gene: TRBJ2-7

CDR3 protein: CASSVADSDYGYTF
CDR3 DNA: TGTGCCAGCAGCGTAGCGGACAGCGACTATGGCTACACCTTC
clone size: .
D gene: .
V gene: TRBV9
J gene: TRBJ1-2

CDR3 protein: CSVGRIGAKAPGYTF
CDR3 DNA: TGCAGCGTTGGCCGGATCGGGGCGAAGGCACCGGGCTACACCTTC
clone size: .
D gene: .
V gene: TRBV29-1
J gene: TRBJ1-2

CDR3 protein: CASSPPLYPNEQFF
CDR3 DNA: TGTGCCAGCAGCCCACCGCTTTACCCCAATGAGCAGTTCTTC
clone size: .
D gene: .
V gene: TRBV7-7
J gene: TRBJ2-1

CDR3 protein: CASSPRDGNEKLFF
CDR3 DNA: TGTGCCAGTAGCCCCCGGGACGGTAATGAAAAACTGTTTTTT
clone size: .
D gene: .
V gene: TRBV19
J gene: TRBJ1-4

CDR3 protein: CASSQLALAGGTSLEETQYF
CDR3 DNA: TGTGCCAGCAGCCAATTGGCTCTAGCGGGGGGAACCTCCCTGGAAGAGACCCAGTACTTC
clone size: .
D gene: TRBD2
V gene: TRBV3-1
J gene: TRBJ2-5

CDR3 protein: CASSEGTGTYEQYF
CDR3 DNA: TGTGCCAGCAGTGAAGGGACAGGGACCTACGAGCAGTACTTC
clone size: .
D gene: TRBD1
V gene: TRBV2
J gene: TRBJ2-7

CDR3 protein: CASSPETGTDTQYF
CDR3 DNA: TGTGCCAGCAGCCCCGAAACTGGCACAGATACGCAGTATTTT
clone size: once
D gene: .
V gene: TRBV12-3/TRBV12-4
J gene: TRBJ2-3

CDR3 protein: CASTPFSGTGFSYEQYF
CDR3 DNA: TGTGCCAGCACTCCATTTAGTGGGACAGGCTTCTCCTACGAGCAGTACTTC
clone size: .
D gene: TRBD1
V gene: TRBV28
J gene: TRBJ2-7